This T cell receptor (beta chain) was documented in a study of beta chain features in type 1 diabetes. This clone was detected a few times. The antigen is not known. The entirety of the isolated RNA underwent reverse transcription, so expressed TCRB transcripts were sequenced. Libraries were prepared by immunoSEQ multiplex PCR; TCRdb keeps only in-frame clonotypes and omits some of them. The sample yields more than 550,000 clones, over 12% seen once. Between the trimmed V and J ends, which lost 0 bases and 10 bases, there was a span of 14 bases. Germline assignment: CDR1 MGHRA and CDR2 YSYEKL. The CDR3 runs 14 residues. General study points: Type 1 diabetes patients had TCRB CDR3s that were shorter (moderately but significantly so) in all four CD4+ subsets.

The chain links TRBV4-1 to TRBJ2-3; D gene ambiguous. The sequence was obtained from a man aged 18 to 35 with type 1 diabetes. Sequences were obtained from naive CD4+ T cells from blood. The CDR3 coding sequence is TGCGCCAGCAGCCAAGAGAGTGTAGATAGGGCGCAGTATTTT. It is translated as CASSQESVDRAQYF.